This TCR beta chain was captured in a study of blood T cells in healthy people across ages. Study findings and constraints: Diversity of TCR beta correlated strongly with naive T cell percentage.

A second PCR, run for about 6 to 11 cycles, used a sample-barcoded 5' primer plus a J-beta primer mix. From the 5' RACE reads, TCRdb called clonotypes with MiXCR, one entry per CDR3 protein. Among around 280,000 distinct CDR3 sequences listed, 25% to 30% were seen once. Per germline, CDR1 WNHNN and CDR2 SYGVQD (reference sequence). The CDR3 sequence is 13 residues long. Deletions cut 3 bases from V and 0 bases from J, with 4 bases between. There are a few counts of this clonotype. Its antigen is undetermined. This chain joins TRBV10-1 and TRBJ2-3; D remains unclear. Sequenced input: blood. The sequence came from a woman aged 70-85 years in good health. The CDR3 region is CASSEYSTDTQYF. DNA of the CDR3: TGCGCCAGCAGTGAATACAGCACAGATACGCAGTATTTT.